A selection of T cell receptor beta chains follows, all from one sample in a study of CXCR3-negative and CXCR3-positive naive CD8 T cells. TCRdb re-analyzed the 5' RACE reads; it lists each CDR3 protein once, without DNA. In all, the sample yields over 35,000 distinct CDR3 sequences. Sequenced: memory CD8+ T cells from blood. The receptors were sampled from a human donor in good health. Some clones in this sample may be carry-over from other donors' samples. CDR3s include the opening cysteine and the closing phenylalanine or tryptophan. Fields, in order: J gene, clone size, V gene, CDR3 protein. Clone size is not always given. Where it is, it says once, few, many or a class for expanded clones.

J: TRBJ2-5
size: NA
V: TRBV7-9
CDR3: CASSELREMETQYF

J: TRBJ2-2
size: NA
V: TRBV12-3/TRBV12-4
CDR3: CASSGRGTGELFF

J: TRBJ1-1
size: NA
V: TRBV4-2
CDR3: CASSQDPTGADMNTEAFF

J: TRBJ1-6
size: NA
V: TRBV2
CDR3: CASSDGSRGRSPLHF

J: TRBJ2-1
size: NA
V: TRBV10-3
CDR3: CAISETSDEQFF

J: TRBJ2-1
size: NA
V: TRBV23-1
CDR3: CASRGRGDEQFF

J: TRBJ2-5
size: NA
V: TRBV12-3/TRBV12-4
CDR3: CASSFKGLAGVGETQYF

J: TRBJ2-7
size: NA
V: TRBV5-1
CDR3: CASSDGTGVTDEQYF

J: TRBJ2-7
size: NA
V: TRBV4-3
CDR3: CASSQDPSNSYEQYF

J: TRBJ2-7
size: NA
V: TRBV29-1
CDR3: CSVEPVTGLPYEQYF

J: TRBJ1-2
size: NA
V: TRBV12-3/TRBV12-4
CDR3: CASSFADSGYTF

J: TRBJ2-5
size: NA
V: TRBV14
CDR3: CASSPSLGETQYF

J: TRBJ2-1
size: NA
V: TRBV27
CDR3: CASSWGQYNEQFF

J: TRBJ2-1
size: medium-sized
V: TRBV6-4
CDR3: CASSDRGHNEQFF

J: TRBJ2-2
size: NA
V: TRBV27
CDR3: CASSLGQGAGELFF

J: TRBJ2-7
size: NA
V: TRBV5-1
CDR3: CASSLSRGFSYEQYF

J: TRBJ2-1
size: NA
V: TRBV7-9
CDR3: CASSFLTSGGADEQFF

J: TRBJ2-7
size: NA
V: TRBV3-1
CDR3: CASSPGFLGRGPRQYF

J: TRBJ1-2
size: NA
V: TRBV20-1
CDR3: CSAHLGQTHYGYTF

J: TRBJ2-2
size: NA
V: TRBV15
CDR3: CATSRGSTGELFF

J: TRBJ2-3
size: NA
V: TRBV7-9
CDR3: CASSSRQGHADTQYF

J: TRBJ2-5
size: NA
V: TRBV7-2
CDR3: CASSSDRVQETQYF

J: TRBJ2-1
size: NA
V: TRBV21-1
CDR3: CASFQTSGHYNEQFF

J: TRBJ2-7
size: NA
V: TRBV5-1
CDR3: CASRTGENEQYF

J: TRBJ2-7
size: NA
V: TRBV6-5
CDR3: CASRDGTATTYEQYF

J: TRBJ2-1
size: NA
V: TRBV12-3/TRBV12-4
CDR3: CASSLYPDNEQFF

J: TRBJ2-3
size: NA
V: TRBV12-3/TRBV12-4
CDR3: CASSPQASTDTQYF

J: TRBJ2-7
size: NA
V: TRBV12-3/TRBV12-4
CDR3: CASREPGSYEQYF

J: TRBJ2-1
size: NA
V: TRBV30
CDR3: CAWSVLGTGGRNEQFF

J: TRBJ1-1
size: medium-sized
V: TRBV6-5
CDR3: CASSYQEDRGTEAFF

J: TRBJ2-7
size: NA
V: TRBV14
CDR3: CASSHRPSGGQTYEQYF

J: TRBJ2-1
size: NA
V: TRBV28
CDR3: CASTLGLAVYNEQFF

J: TRBJ1-1
size: NA
V: TRBV7-8
CDR3: CASSLGQGAGRNTEAFF

J: TRBJ2-2
size: NA
V: TRBV28
CDR3: CASSLYPQKNTGELFF

J: TRBJ2-5
size: NA
V: TRBV11-2
CDR3: CASSFIEGRETQYF

J: TRBJ1-2
size: NA
V: TRBV21-1
CDR3: CASIRLGQTAGGYTF

J: TRBJ2-2
size: NA
V: TRBV28
CDR3: CASSFQFTGELFF

J: TRBJ2-5
size: NA
V: TRBV7-9
CDR3: CASSRSDRGSPGTQYF

J: TRBJ2-3
size: NA
V: TRBV20-1
CDR3: CSARGGNSGGPGSGTDTQYF

J: TRBJ2-3
size: NA
V: TRBV30
CDR3: CAWILAGYTDTQYF

J: TRBJ2-2
size: NA
V: TRBV18
CDR3: CASSALDQNTGELFF

J: TRBJ2-7
size: NA
V: TRBV6-2/TRBV6-3
CDR3: CASRPWTNLHSYEQYF

J: TRBJ2-1
size: NA
V: TRBV10-3
CDR3: CAVKQGANEQFF

J: TRBJ2-3
size: NA
V: TRBV5-6
CDR3: CASSLLAGGPDTQYF

J: TRBJ2-1
size: NA
V: TRBV12-5
CDR3: CASGLSLGDYNEQFF

J: TRBJ2-1
size: medium-sized
V: TRBV27
CDR3: CASSLFNEQFF

J: TRBJ2-3
size: NA
V: TRBV28
CDR3: CATAHPDRVSDTQYF

J: TRBJ2-2
size: NA
V: TRBV29-1
CDR3: CSVRLPGRMGTGELFF

J: TRBJ2-2
size: NA
V: TRBV7-9
CDR3: CASSLGASSGELFF

J: TRBJ2-1
size: NA
V: TRBV6-2/TRBV6-3
CDR3: CASSGLLGSYNEQFF

J: TRBJ2-1
size: NA
V: TRBV28
CDR3: CASSTSRSHNEQFF